This TCR beta chain was recorded in a study of cytomegalovirus exposure and HLA in healthy donors. This clone was seen just once. Germline V gene sequence: CDR1 LGHNA, CDR2 YSLEER. This CDR3 has 20 amino acids. Trimming pared 4 bases from V and 0 bases from J, leaving 26 bases between. Method: immunoSEQ multiplex PCR; TCRdb's copy keeps in-frame clones and lacks some. Among about 110,000 clones, roughly 89% were seen once, and the ten largest hold around 1.9%. The source material was PBMCs. This clonotype was sampled from a woman between 18 and 29 years old in good health and CMV-seronegative. The chain links TRBV4-3 to TRBJ2-3; the D is unclear. CDR3 loop: CASSLRGVLTQSKSTDTQYF. CDR3 coding DNA: TGCGCCAGCAGCCTCAGAGGAGTCTTGACTCAATCAAAGAGCACAGATACGCAGTATTTT.